The source of this T cell receptor beta chain is a study of preoperative IRX-2 immunotherapy in early breast cancer (dated by TCRdb to the late 2010s). The germline ends are 11 bases apart after V is trimmed by 3 bases and J by 3 bases. From the germline V gene, CDR1 is SGHNT and CDR2 is YENEEA. The CDR3, cysteine through phenylalanine, is 15 amino acids long. Only the CDR3 region is kept as DNA, spanning 45 bases read in frame from base 1. This sample's treatment or condition label indicates: preoperative locoregional IRX-2 cytokine immunotherapy. The samples were obtained from a phase Ib study that tested preoperative, locoregional IRX-2 cytokine immunotherapy designed to prime immune responses. Patients with early-stage breast cancer who were given IRX-2 before surgery served as donors. Points on this clone: The antigen it recognizes is unknown. No much larger clone is present one base from it, and per-base qualities are unavailable.

Library preparation was by the immunoSEQ multiplex PCR assay. TCRdb took over this immuneACCESS table, retaining in-frame rearrangements with V and J assigned. Such tables are incomplete; in checked studies, under half of the missing clones stem from an unresolved V gene, and the remainder is unexplained. The sample contains 20,000 to 30,000 clones, roughly four fifths of them found a single time. Over 1% of the sample is taken by the ten largest. The rearrangement combines TRBV11-3 with TRBJ1-4, with an unclear D gene assignment. The TCR comes from a human donor with breast cancer. The sequenced sample was lymph node tissue, obtained after IRX-2 immunotherapy. For the CDR3, the sequence is CASSLNGQPNEKLFF. The DNA sequence is TGTGCCAGCAGCTTGAATGGGCAGCCTAATGAAAAACTGTTTTTT.